The present T cell receptor (beta chain) was sequenced within a study of T cells in Graves' hyperthyroidism and ophthalmopathy. A remark on this clonotype: As yet, its antigen is unknown.

Patients having uncontrolled infection, another autoimmune disease, pregnancy or lactation were not included. Findings and limits, study-wide: Appearing also in blood were most of the thyroid clonotypes expanded above 0.001. Before onset, ophthalmopathy was predicted by the model a median roughly 6.4 months earlier.

RNA transcripts were the template for amplifying TCR beta CDR3 regions. Initially, a first-round RT-PCR of the TCR CDR3 employed the HTBI primer set. TCRdb independently ran MiXCR on the multiplex PCR reads; one entry per CDR3 protein. The sample has 540,000 or so distinct CDR3 sequences, roughly 46% seen once. Sample: peripheral blood or thyroid tissue (not recorded which). This TCR derives from an adult woman with Graves' disease, either hyperthyroidism or ophthalmopathy (not recorded which).

As DNA, the CDR3 is TGTGCCAGCCCCAGGGAGCAGAACACTGAAGCTTTCTTT. As protein: CASPREQNTEAFF. The J gene is TRBJ1-1, the V gene TRBV6-5; tentatively, D is TRBD1 (5 bases). V lost 8 bases to trimming and J lost 1 base, with 11 bases between them. The germline V gene encodes CDR1 MNHEY and CDR2 SVGAGI. The CDR3 sequence is 13 residues long.